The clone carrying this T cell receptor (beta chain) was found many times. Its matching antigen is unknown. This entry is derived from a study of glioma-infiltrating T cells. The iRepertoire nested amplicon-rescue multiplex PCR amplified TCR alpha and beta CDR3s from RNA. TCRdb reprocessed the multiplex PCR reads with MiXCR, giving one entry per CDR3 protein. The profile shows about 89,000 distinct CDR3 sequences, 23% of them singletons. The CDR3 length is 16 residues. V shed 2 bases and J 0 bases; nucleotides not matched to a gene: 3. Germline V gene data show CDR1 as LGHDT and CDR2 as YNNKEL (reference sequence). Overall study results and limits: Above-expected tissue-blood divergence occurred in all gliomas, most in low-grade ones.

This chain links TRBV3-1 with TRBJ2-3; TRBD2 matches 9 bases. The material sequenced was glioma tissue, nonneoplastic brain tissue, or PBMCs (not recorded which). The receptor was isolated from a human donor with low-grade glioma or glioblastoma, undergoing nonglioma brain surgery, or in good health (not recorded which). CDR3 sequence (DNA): TGTGCCAGCAGCCAAATAGCGGGGGAAAGCACAGATACGCAGTATTTT. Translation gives CASSQIAGESTDTQYF.